Presented here are 21 T cell receptor beta chains from one specimen sequenced in a study of identical twins. One entry per CDR3 protein results from TCRdb running MiXCR on the 5' RACE reads. The data contain about 240,000 distinct CDR3 sequences, over 9.5% of them seen just once; the ten biggest clones take up 10%. The specimen was memory T cells sorted from blood. These receptors all come from a man aged 45-60 years in good health.

Only a few counts were recorded for this clonotype. The V gene is TRBV30, the J gene TRBJ2-3, with D maybe TRBD2 (6 bases). There are 15 residues in the CDR3. V was cut by 4 bases and J by 2 bases, with 16 bases left in between. Germline CDR1 GTSNPN, CDR2 SVGIG (reference sequence). The CDR3 region has the DNA TGTGCCTGGAAGGTTCGGGCGGGGCACACAGATACGCAGTATTTT. It translates to CAWKVRAGHTDTQYF. Variable domain in full (rest from reference TRBV30 and TRBJ2-3): SQTIHQWPATLVQPVGSPLSLECTVEGTSNPNLYWYRQAAGRGLQLLFYSVGIGQISSEVPQNLSASRPQDRQFILSSKKLLLSDSGFYLCAWKVRAGHTDTQYFGPGTRLTVL.

This clonotype was found many times. V is TRBV20-1 and J is TRBJ1-5; 10 nucleotides line up with TRBD1. The CDR3 consists of 15 residues. CDR1 and CDR2 from the germline V gene are DFQATT and SNEGSKA (reference sequence). V was clipped by 5 bases and J by 0 bases; unmatched bases: 4. Here the CDR3 DNA reads TGCAGTGCTCGGACAGGGGGAGTTAGCAATCAGCCCCAGCATTTT. Translation: CSARTGGVSNQPQHF.

This clonotype was counted only a few times. CDR3 nucleotide sequence: TGCAGTGCTCGACAGGGCCCCAACACCGGGGAGCTGTTTTTT. Translated, it gives CSARQGPNTGELFF. The chain employs TRBV20-1 and TRBJ2-2; 7 bases line up with TRBD1. This CDR3 has 14 amino acids. Trimming at V came to 5 bases and at J to 2 bases, leaving 5 bases not matched to a gene. The germline V gene encodes CDR1 DFQATT and CDR2 SNEGSKA (reference sequence).

In regard to this clonotype: A much larger clone differs from this one at a single base, so this may be a read error. V gene TRBV5-6 combines with J gene TRBJ1-3, with D perhaps TRBD1 (6 bases). Germline CDR1 and CDR2: SGHDT and YYEEEE. This CDR3 comprises 16 residues. CDR3 nucleotides: TGTGCCAGCAACTTGGGGTTCGGGGGGCCTGGAAACACCATATATTTT. Translated: CASNLGFGGPGNTIYF.

CDR3 in amino acids: CATPSRKGELFF. As DNA, the CDR3 is TGTGCCACCCCCTCACGTAAAGGGGAGCTGTTTTTT. This chain links TRBV28 with TRBJ2-2; no clear D. CDR3 size: 12 residues. With 10 bases removed from V and 8 bases from J, the gap between germline ends came to 14 bases. Germline CDR1 MDHEN, CDR2 SYDVKM.

The chain joins TRBV11-2 to TRBJ2-5; D possibly corresponds to TRBD1 (5 bases). Germline lookup yields CDR1 SGHAT and CDR2 FQNNGV. This CDR3 is 15 amino acids long. V dropped 2 bases and J dropped 2 bases, with 12 bases sitting between them. CDR3 bases: TGTGCCAGCAGCTTACCTTGGGGCAGTCAAGAGACCCAGTACTTC. Encoded protein: CASSLPWGSQETQYF.

In its sample, this clonotype was seen a few times. This rearrangement joins TRBV20-1 to TRBJ2-1, with 8 positions matching TRBD2. Germline V CDR1 and CDR2: DFQATT, SNEGSKA (reference sequence). Germline trimming cut 4 bases from V and 4 bases from J; bases unmatched to any gene: 6. This CDR3 has 14 residues. CDR3 sequence (DNA): TGCAGTGCTAATCGGGGGGGCCGGTACAATGAGCAGTTCTTC. This sequence encodes CSANRGGRYNEQFF.

This clonotype has ten or more counts. The chain is built from TRBV20-1 and TRBJ1-6; possible D gene TRBD1, 5 bases. Trimming took 6 bases from V and 0 from J, leaving 15 bases between them. The CDR3 has 16 residues. Germline-derived CDR1 and CDR2 are DFQATT and SNEGSKA (reference sequence). The CDR3 nucleotides are TGCAGTGCGCCGACGGGGGGGGGCTCCTATAATTCACCCCTCCACTTT. It encodes CSAPTGGGSYNSPLHF.

The chain links TRBV19 to TRBJ2-7, with 8 bases that match TRBD1. V shed 6 bases, J shed 0 bases, and the junction held 4 bases outside the gene matches. This CDR3 has 14 amino acids. Per germline, CDR1 LNHDA and CDR2 SQIVND (reference sequence). The CDR3 sequence: CASSPTGVSYEQYF. The CDR3 DNA sequence: TGTGCCAGTAGCCCGACAGGGGTCTCCTACGAGCAGTACTTC.

The chain uses TRBV28 and TRBJ1-1; D remains unclear. Trimming removed 3 bases at V and 1 base at J, with 9 bases between. Germline V gives CDR1 MDHEN, CDR2 SYDVKM. CDR3 size: 14 residues. The CDR3 coding sequence is TGTGCCAGCAGTTTTAGACACAAGAACACTGAAGCTTTCTTT. Protein sequence: CASSFRHKNTEAFF.

Notes on this clonotype: A much larger clonotype is one base distant, so this may be a read error. This chain's CDR3 is CASSSGRGFKDF. Here the CDR3 DNA reads TGTGCCAGCAGCAGCGGGAGGGGCTTCAAGGATTTT. This chain links TRBV2 with TRBJ2-3; 10 bases are shared with TRBD2. The CDR3 is made up of 12 amino acids. CDR1 is SNHLY and CDR2 is FYNNEI in the germline V gene.

This clonotype was counted ten times or more. CDR3 coding DNA: TGTGCCAGCAACGGGGCGGGGACCGGGGAGCTGTTTTTT. It translates to CASNGAGTGELFF. The gene calls are TRBV2 and TRBJ2-2, with D perhaps TRBD2 (6 bases). This CDR3 is 13 amino acids long. The germline CDR1 and CDR2 sequences are SNHLY and FYNNEI. Between the trimmed V and J ends, which lost 7 bases and 5 bases, there was a span of 11 bases.

This clonotype was counted between two and nine times. The chain couples TRBV19 to TRBJ1-5; 10 positions match TRBD1. V trimming: 7 bases; J trimming: 6 bases; junction bases outside the gene matches: 6. CDR1 is LNHDA, CDR2 SQIVND, per germline (reference sequence). This CDR3 spans 14 amino acids. The CDR3 sequence: CASKGTGVSQPQHF. The DNA of the CDR3 is TGTGCCAGTAAGGGGACAGGGGTGAGTCAGCCCCAGCATTTT. The full variable domain, its missing parts supplied by reference TRBV19 and TRBJ1-5, is DGGITQSPKYLFRKEGQNVTLSCEQNLNHDAMYWYRQDPGQGLRLIYYSQIVNDFQKGDIAEGYSVSREKKESFPLTVTSAQKNPTAFYLCASKGTGVSQPQHFGDGTRLSIL.

This clonotype was found many times. This chain connects TRBV12-3 or TRBV12-4 to TRBJ1-4; 7 bases fit TRBD1. V lost 6 bases to trimming and J lost 8 bases; unmatched junction nucleotides: 12. The CDR3 has 15 amino acids. The CDR3 nucleotides are TGTGCCAGCAGCCCGTACAGGGGCGCATGGGAAAAACTGTTTTTT. Protein product: CASSPYRGAWEKLFF.

The rearrangement uses TRBV20-1 and TRBJ2-2, with 9 bases aligning to TRBD2. The J segment lost 3 bases and the V segment lost 6 bases, leaving 8 bases of the junction unmatched. This CDR3 spans 15 amino acids. Germline CDR1 DFQATT, CDR2 SNEGSKA (reference sequence). CDR3 in amino acids: CSADPGLAYTGELFF. In nucleotides, the CDR3 is TGCAGTGCGGACCCCGGACTAGCGTACACCGGGGAGCTGTTTTTT.

In this sample, this clonotype turned up a few times. The chain couples TRBV4-2 to TRBJ1-4, with a weak D call TRBD1 (6 bases). The CDR3 is 15 amino acids. CDR1 is LGHNA and CDR2 is YNFKEQ in the germline V gene. V gave up 0 bases and J gave up 5 bases, with 10 bases separating them. In DNA, the CDR3 is TGTGCCAGCAGCCAAGACAACAGGGTAAATGAAAAACTGTTTTTT. It specifies CASSQDNRVNEKLFF.

This rearrangement joins TRBV7-9 to TRBJ2-1, with a tentative D call TRBD1 (5 bases). In germline, CDR1 is SEHNR, CDR2 FQNEAQ (reference sequence). The CDR3 is 12 amino acids. V lost 5 bases and J lost 10, with 12 bases in between. CDR3 sequence reads: CASSAPSGEQFF. CDR3 coding DNA: TGTGCCAGCAGCGCCCCATCAGGGGAGCAGTTCTTC. Full variable domain (remainder filled in from reference TRBV7-9 and TRBJ2-1): DTGVSQNPRHKITKRGQNVTFRCDPISEHNRLYWYRQTLGQGPEFLTYFQNEAQLEKSRLLSDRFSAERPKGSFSTLEIQRTEQGDSAMYLCASSAPSGEQFFGPGTRLTVL.

This clonotype showed up many times. The chain employs TRBV15 and TRBJ2-3; D possibly corresponds to TRBD2 (5 bases). From germline, CDR1 is LNHNV and CDR2 YYDKDF (reference sequence). Trimming took off 0 bases at V and 5 bases at J, with 9 bases between the two ends. This CDR3 region has 14 residues. The CDR3 spells CATSRDRGLDTQYF. The DNA for the CDR3 is TGTGCCACCAGCAGAGATAGAGGACTAGATACGCAGTATTTT.

The V call is TRBV30, the J call TRBJ2-1, with a tentative D call TRBD2 (5 bases). The CDR3 loop spans 13 amino acids. Germline-derived CDR1 and CDR2 are GTSNPN and SVGIG (reference sequence). V shed 3 bases and J shed 5 bases, with 11 bases lying between them. CDR3 region: CAWSTDWHNEQFF. CDR3 nucleotides: TGTGCCTGGAGCACGGACTGGCACAATGAGCAGTTCTTC.

The table lists this clonotype with a few counts. The CDR3 DNA is TGTGCCACCTCTGGGGGGTGGAACACTGAAGCTTTCTTT. It specifies CATSGGWNTEAFF. The chain links TRBV10-3 to TRBJ1-1; tentatively, D is TRBD1 (5 bases). The CDR3 is 13 residues long. Trimming left V 10 bases short and J 1 base short, with 13 bases between. Germline CDR1 ENHRY, CDR2 SYGVKD.

The CDR3 nucleotides are TGTGCCAGCAGTTCCAGGACAGGGGGCTTCTCTGGCTACACCTTC. This gives the protein CASSSRTGGFSGYTF. The rearrangement uses TRBV27 and TRBJ1-2; 11 bases fit TRBD1. CDR3 length equals 15 residues. V lost 4 bases, J lost 7 bases, and 8 bases stayed unmatched. Per germline, CDR1 MNHEY and CDR2 SMNVEV (reference sequence).